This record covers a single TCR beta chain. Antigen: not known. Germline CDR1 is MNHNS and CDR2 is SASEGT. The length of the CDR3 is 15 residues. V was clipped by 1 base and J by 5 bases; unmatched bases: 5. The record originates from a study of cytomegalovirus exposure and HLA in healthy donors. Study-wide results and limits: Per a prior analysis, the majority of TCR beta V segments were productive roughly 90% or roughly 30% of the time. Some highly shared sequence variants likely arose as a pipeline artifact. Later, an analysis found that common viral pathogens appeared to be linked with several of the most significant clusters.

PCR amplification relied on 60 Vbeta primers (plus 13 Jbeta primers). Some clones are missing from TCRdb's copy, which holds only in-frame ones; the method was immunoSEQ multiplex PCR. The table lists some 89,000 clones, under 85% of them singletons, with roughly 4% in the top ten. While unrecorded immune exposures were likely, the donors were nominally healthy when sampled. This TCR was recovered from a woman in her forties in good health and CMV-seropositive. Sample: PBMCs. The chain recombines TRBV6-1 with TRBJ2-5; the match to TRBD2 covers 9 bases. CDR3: CASSEEREVWETQYF. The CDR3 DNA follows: TGTGCCAGCAGTGAAGAGCGGGAGGTGTGGGAGACCCAGTACTTC.